The clone carrying this TCR beta chain showed up many times. The antigen is undetermined. To make TCR beta libraries, researchers used iRepertoire HTBI primers and Arm-PCR of CDR3 regions. TCRdb passed the multiplex PCR reads through MiXCR, listing each CDR3 protein once. The sample comprises about 380,000 distinct CDR3 sequences, roughly a sixth of which are singletons, and about 20% rests with the top ten. This sample was included in a study of regulatory T cells in long-lasting Graves disease. Notes on the study in general: Sample size was small, which may have lowered accuracy.

Looked up from germline, CDR1 is MNHNS and CDR2 is SASEGT. The CDR3 length is 13 residues. V shed 6 bases, J shed 9 bases, and the junction held 7 bases outside the gene matches. As to time point: newly diagnosed GD, antithyroid drugs for less than 3 months. Making the TCR library involved RNA that had been extracted from PBMCs. Diagnosing Graves' disease relied on the American Thyroid Association guidelines. The authors drew patients from an endocrinology department in Xi'an, China. The material sequenced was peripheral blood mononuclear cells (PBMCs), taken at new diagnosis, from a patient treated with antithyroid drugs. The rearrangement uses TRBV6-1 and TRBJ2-2, with 7 bases matching TRBD1. This clonotype was obtained from a female donor with Graves disease. The CDR3 region has the DNA TGTGCCAGCAGCCAGGGACAGAGTAGGGAGCTGTTTTTT. It specifies CASSQGQSRELFF.